Reported below is one TCR beta chain. V lost 5 bases and J lost 9, with 15 bases in between. The CDR3 runs 13 residues. This sample is drawn from a study of control samples from healthy donors and cancer patients. TCRdb's copy holds only in-frame clones and misses some; the assay was immunoSEQ multiplex PCR. The table records tens of thousands of clones, just over 90% of them present only once. This clonotype originated in a man in his fifties or sixties with lung cancer. The genes are TRBV12-3 or TRBV12-4 and TRBJ2-3; D is uncertain. Sequencing was carried out using PBMCs. This CDR3 reads CASSLRAEETQYF. The CDR3 coding sequence is TGTGCCAGCAGTCTCCGGGCCGAGGAAACGCAGTATTTT.